These 12 T cell receptor beta chains share one sample of origin, sequenced in a study of cytomegalovirus exposure and HLA in healthy donors. The PCR ran on 60 Vbeta and 13 Jbeta primers. Here immunoSEQ multiplex PCR was the method, and the copy in TCRdb shows in-frame clones only, minus some. The sample has 200,000 or so clones, just over 75% seen once; the top ten hold roughly 0.6%. The sequencing input was PBMCs. The receptors originated from a man younger than 30 in good health and CMV-seronegative.

The rearrangement uses TRBV4-1 and TRBJ1-2; no definite D call. The V gene's germline CDR1 is MGHRA and CDR2 YSYEKL. This CDR3 contains 15 residues. V shed 4 bases and J shed 0 bases, with 12 bases lying between them. The CDR3 region is CASSPEGATNYGYTF. In DNA form, the CDR3 reads TGCGCCAGCAGCCCAGAAGGAGCTACTAACTATGGCTACACCTTC.

This clone showed up just a few times. The J gene is TRBJ2-1, the V gene TRBV6-4; the match to TRBD2 covers 13 bases. The CDR3 is made up of 18 amino acids. Per germline, CDR1 MRHNA and CDR2 SNTAGT. Trimming removed 10 bases from V and 1 base from J; junction bases left unmatched: 13. The DNA for the CDR3 is TGTGCCACCCCGACTAGCGGGAGGTTGCCTACTTCCTACAATGAGCAGTTCTTC. As protein: CATPTSGRLPTSYNEQFF.

This rearrangement joins TRBV5-1 to TRBJ1-3, with a possible D match to TRBD1 (5 bases). Per germline, CDR1 SGHRS and CDR2 YFSETQ. Trimming cost V 5 bases and J 4 bases, with 13 bases left between them. CDR3 length: 14 amino acids. CDR3 coding DNA: TGCGCCAGCAGACTAAGGGGTGCAGGAAACACCATATATTTT. Encoded protein: CASRLRGAGNTIYF.

The chain combines TRBV11-2 with TRBJ2-7, with 7 bases fitting TRBD1. J was trimmed by 0 bases and V by 4 bases; bases with no gene match: 3. Germline loops: CDR1 SGHAT, CDR2 FQNNGV. The length of the CDR3 is 14 residues. CDR3: CASSSYRGSYEQYF. As DNA, the CDR3 is TGTGCCAGCAGCTCGTACAGGGGCTCCTACGAGCAGTACTTC.

This clone was recorded a few times. V and J are TRBV30 and TRBJ2-7; 7 positions match TRBD2. CDR3 length equals 15 residues. CDR1 is GTSNPN and CDR2 is SVGIG in the germline V gene (reference sequence). With 0 bases clipped from V and 4 bases from J, the junction kept 9 bases outside the gene matches. In nucleotides, the CDR3 is TGTGCCTGGAGTGTAGGATTTCTAGCGGAATACGAGCAGTACTTC. Translation gives CAWSVGFLAEYEQYF.

V gene TRBV6-6 combines with J gene TRBJ1-1; TRBD1 aligns across 9 bases. The CDR3 contains 15 residues. V shed 2 bases and J 7 bases; nucleotides not matched to a gene: 8. In germline, CDR1 is MNHNY, CDR2 SVGAGI (reference sequence). CDR3 sequence: CASSYPGTGLSEAFF. The CDR3 DNA reads as TGTGCCAGCAGTTACCCCGGGACAGGGCTAAGTGAAGCTTTCTTT.

This clone was picked up a small number of times. This chain links TRBV7-2 with TRBJ1-2; D is uncertain. The CDR3 has 14 amino acids. Germline-derived CDR1 and CDR2 are SGHTA and FQGNSA. V was cut by 5 bases and J by 3 bases, with 13 bases left in between. The CDR3: CASSISDGDYGYTF. CDR3 sequence (DNA): TGTGCCAGCAGCATATCAGACGGAGACTATGGCTACACCTTC.

This clone has only a few counts. CDR3 DNA sequence: TGTGCCACCCGAAGGGGCGGCGGGGAGCTGTTTTTT. Translating it yields CATRRGGGELFF. The chain is built from TRBV2 and TRBJ2-2; D is possibly TRBD1 (5 bases). Germline CDR1 and CDR2: SNHLY and FYNNEI. V lost 10 bases, J lost 7 bases, and 13 bases lay in between. There are 12 residues in the CDR3.

The chain uses TRBV5-1 and TRBJ2-7; possible D gene TRBD2, 7 bases. V lost 3 bases and J lost 5, with 24 bases in between. The CDR3 is made up of 17 amino acids. Per germline, CDR1 SGHRS and CDR2 YFSETQ. CDR3 residues: CASSYEGEGGPLDEQYF. The CDR3 bases are TGCGCCAGCAGCTACGAGGGGGAGGGAGGGCCTTTGGACGAGCAGTACTTC.

The chain links TRBV2 to TRBJ2-5; D not certain. The J call may be in error: the DNA end matches TRBJ2-7 better. The CDR3 contains 13 residues. CDR1 SNHLY and CDR2 FYNNEI come from the germline V gene. The CDR3 sequence is CASRPPDSYEQYF. The CDR3 DNA reads TGTGCCAGCAGACCTCCTGACTCCTACGAGCAGTACTTC.

This chain's CDR3 is CAISEASSRETQYF. Written as DNA, the CDR3 is TGTGCCATCAGTGAGGCGTCTAGCCGCGAGACCCAGTACTTC. This chain joins TRBV10-3 and TRBJ2-5; weak D call: TRBD2 (5 bases). CDR1 and CDR2 from the germline V gene are ENHRY and SYGVKD. V lost 2 bases, J lost 5 bases, and 12 bases lay in between. The CDR3 spans 14 residues.

CDR3 region: CSAGPGQFF. CDR3 nucleotide sequence: TGCAGTGCGGGTCCGGGGCAGTTCTTC. V and J are TRBV20-1 and TRBJ2-1; D uncertain. The germline V gene has CDR1 DFQATT and CDR2 SNEGSKA (reference sequence). V lost 6 bases and J lost 12, with 9 bases in between. CDR3 length: 9 amino acids.